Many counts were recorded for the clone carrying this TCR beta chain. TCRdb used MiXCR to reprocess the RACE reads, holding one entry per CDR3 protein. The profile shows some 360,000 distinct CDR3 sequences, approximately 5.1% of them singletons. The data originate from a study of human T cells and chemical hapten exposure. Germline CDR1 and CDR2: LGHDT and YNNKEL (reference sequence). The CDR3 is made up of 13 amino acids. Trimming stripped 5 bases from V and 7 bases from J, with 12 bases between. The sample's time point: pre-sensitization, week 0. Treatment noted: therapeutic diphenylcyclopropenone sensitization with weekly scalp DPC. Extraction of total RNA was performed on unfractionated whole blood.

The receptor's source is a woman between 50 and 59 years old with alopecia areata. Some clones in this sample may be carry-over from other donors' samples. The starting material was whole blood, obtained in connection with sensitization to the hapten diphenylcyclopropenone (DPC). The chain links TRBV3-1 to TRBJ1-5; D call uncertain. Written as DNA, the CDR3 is TGTGCCAGCAGCGGAAGGGCGGGACAGCCCCAGCATTTT. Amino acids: CASSGRAGQPQHF.